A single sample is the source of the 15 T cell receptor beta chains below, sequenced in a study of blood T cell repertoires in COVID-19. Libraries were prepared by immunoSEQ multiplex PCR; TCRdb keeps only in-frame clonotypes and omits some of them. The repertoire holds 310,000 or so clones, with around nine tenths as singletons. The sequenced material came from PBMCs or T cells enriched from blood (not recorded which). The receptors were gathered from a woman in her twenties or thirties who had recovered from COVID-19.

The CDR3 reads CASSNSGGNNEQFF. Written as DNA, the CDR3 is TGTGCCAGCAGTAATAGCGGGGGGAACAATGAGCAGTTCTTC. The chain couples TRBV7-3 to TRBJ2-1; the match to TRBD2 covers 10 bases. V gave up 6 bases and J gave up 5 bases; unmatched junction bases: 4. Germline loops: CDR1 SGHTA, CDR2 FQGTGA. The length of the CDR3 is 14 residues.

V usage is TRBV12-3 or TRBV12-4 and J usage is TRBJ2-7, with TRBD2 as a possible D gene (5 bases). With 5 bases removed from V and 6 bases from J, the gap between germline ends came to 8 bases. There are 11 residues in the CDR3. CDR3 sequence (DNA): TGTGCCAGCAGTCAGAGGGCCGAGCAGTACTTC. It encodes CASSQRAEQYF.

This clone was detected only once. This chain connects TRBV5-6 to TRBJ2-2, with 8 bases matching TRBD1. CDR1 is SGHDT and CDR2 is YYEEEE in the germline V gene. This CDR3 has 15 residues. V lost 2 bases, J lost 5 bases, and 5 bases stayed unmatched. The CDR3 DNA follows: TGTGCCAGCAGCTTCCGAGACAGGGGAACCGGGGAGCTGTTTTTT. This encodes CASSFRDRGTGELFF.

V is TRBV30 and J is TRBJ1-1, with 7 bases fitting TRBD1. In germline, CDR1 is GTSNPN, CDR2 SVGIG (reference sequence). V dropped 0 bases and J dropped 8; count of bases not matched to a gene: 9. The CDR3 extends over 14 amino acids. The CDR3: CAWSVPRRGLEAFF. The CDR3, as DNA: TGTGCCTGGAGTGTACCCCGTAGGGGGCTAGAAGCTTTCTTT.

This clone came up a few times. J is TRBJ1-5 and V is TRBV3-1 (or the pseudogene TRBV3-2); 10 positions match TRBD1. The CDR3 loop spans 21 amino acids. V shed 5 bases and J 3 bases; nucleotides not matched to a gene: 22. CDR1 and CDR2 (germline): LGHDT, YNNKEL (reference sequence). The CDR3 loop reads CASSFHYYEKGQGMVNQPQHF. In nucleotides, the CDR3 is TGTGCCAGCAGCTTTCACTACTACGAGAAGGGACAGGGGATGGTCAATCAGCCCCAGCATTTT.

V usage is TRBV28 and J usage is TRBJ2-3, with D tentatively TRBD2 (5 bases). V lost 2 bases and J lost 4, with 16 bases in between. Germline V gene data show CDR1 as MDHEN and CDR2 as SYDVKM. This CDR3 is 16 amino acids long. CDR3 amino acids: CASSLGRGSGADTQYF. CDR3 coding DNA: TGTGCCAGCAGTTTAGGTCGAGGCAGCGGTGCAGATACGCAGTATTTT.

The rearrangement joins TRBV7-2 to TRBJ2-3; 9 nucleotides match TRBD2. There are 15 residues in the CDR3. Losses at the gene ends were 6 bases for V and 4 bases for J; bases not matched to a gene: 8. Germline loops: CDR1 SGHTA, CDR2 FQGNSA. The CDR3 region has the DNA TGTGCCAGCAGTGCGGGACTAGCCAATCCAGATACGCAGTATTTT. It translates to CASSAGLANPDTQYF.

The CDR3 loop is CASSERQGEGEKLFF. The CDR3 DNA follows: TGTGCCAGCAGTGAAAGACAGGGAGAGGGTGAAAAACTGTTTTTT. V is TRBV25-1 and J is TRBJ1-4; 7 nucleotides match TRBD1. Germline loops: CDR1 MGHDK, CDR2 SYGVNS. Trimming cost V 2 bases and J 7 bases; bases outside gene matches: 7. The CDR3 totals 15 residues. The full variable domain, in which reference TRBV25-1 and TRBJ1-4 provide the parts outside the CDR3, is EADIYQTPRYLVIGTGKKITLECSQTMGHDKMYWYQQDPGMELHLIHYSYGVNSTEKGDLSSESTVSRIRTEHFPLTLESARPSHTSQYLCASSERQGEGEKLFFGSGTQLSVL.

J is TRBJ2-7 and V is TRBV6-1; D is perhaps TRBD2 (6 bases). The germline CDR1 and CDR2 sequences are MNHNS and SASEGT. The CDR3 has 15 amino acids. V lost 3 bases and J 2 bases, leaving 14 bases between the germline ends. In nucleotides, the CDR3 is TGTGCCAGCAGTGAGGGGACTTCCTGGACCTACGAGCAGTACTTC. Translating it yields CASSEGTSWTYEQYF.

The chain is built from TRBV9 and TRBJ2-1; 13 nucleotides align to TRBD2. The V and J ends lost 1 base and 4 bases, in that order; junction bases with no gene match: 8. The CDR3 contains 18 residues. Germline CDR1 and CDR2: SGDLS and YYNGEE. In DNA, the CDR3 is TGTGCCAGCAGCGTAACTACGACTAGCGGGAGGCGGTACAATGAGCAGTTCTTC. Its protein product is CASSVTTTSGRRYNEQFF.

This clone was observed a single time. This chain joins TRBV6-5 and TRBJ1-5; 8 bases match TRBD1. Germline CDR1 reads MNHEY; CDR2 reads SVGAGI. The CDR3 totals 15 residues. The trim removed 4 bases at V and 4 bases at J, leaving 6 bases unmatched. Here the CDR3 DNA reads TGTGCCAGCAGTTTAACAGGGGGATGGAATCAGCCCCAGCATTTT. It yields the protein CASSLTGGWNQPQHF.

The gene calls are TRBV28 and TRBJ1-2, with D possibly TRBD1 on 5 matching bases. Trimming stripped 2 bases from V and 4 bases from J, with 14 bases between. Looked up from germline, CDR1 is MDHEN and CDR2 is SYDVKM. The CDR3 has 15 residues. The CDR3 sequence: CASSLNNRSPYGYTF. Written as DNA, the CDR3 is TGTGCCAGCAGTTTAAATAACAGGAGTCCCTATGGCTACACCTTC.

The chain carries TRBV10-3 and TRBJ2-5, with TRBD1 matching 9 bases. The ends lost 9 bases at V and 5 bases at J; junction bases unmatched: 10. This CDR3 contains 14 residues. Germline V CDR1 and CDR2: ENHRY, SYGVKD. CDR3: CAIGDRERGETQYF. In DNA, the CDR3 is TGTGCCATAGGGGACAGGGAGAGGGGGGAGACCCAGTACTTC.

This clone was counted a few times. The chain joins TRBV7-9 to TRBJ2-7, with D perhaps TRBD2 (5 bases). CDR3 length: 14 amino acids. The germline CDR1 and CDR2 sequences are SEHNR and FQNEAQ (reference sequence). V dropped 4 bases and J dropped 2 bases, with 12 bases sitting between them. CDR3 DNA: TGTGCCAGCAGCTCGAAGGAGGATACCTACGAGCAGTACTTC. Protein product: CASSSKEDTYEQYF.

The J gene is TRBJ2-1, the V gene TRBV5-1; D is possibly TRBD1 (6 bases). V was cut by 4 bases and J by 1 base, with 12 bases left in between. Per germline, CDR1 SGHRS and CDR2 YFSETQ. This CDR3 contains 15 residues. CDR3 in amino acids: CASSRGQTSYNEQFF. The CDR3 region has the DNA TGCGCCAGCAGCCGTGGACAGACATCCTACAATGAGCAGTTCTTC.